This TCR beta chain was documented in a study of persistence of HIV-infected CD4 T cells. The libraries were made with immunoSEQ version 4 in survey mode. The repertoire was sequenced with immunoSEQ multiplex PCR; TCRdb's copy has only in-frame clones and lacks some. Among 40,000 to 55,000 clones listed, approximately 90% were seen once. Sample share makes this clone medium-sized. The antigen is not known. Trimming removed 4 bases from V and 4 bases from J, with 19 bases in between. Germline CDR1 and CDR2: LGHDT and YNNKEL (reference sequence). The CDR3 length is 16 residues. Cells were stimulated nonspecifically with anti-CD3/anti-CD28 magnetic beads. Sorting selected CD4+ T cells upregulating both CD40 ligand and CD69.

The specimen comprised CD4+ T cells sorted from PBMCs after approximately 19-hour stimulation, sampled from a patient who received antiretroviral therapy. V and J are TRBV3-1 (or the pseudogene TRBV3-2) and TRBJ1-2; maybe TRBD1 (6 bases). The sequence came from an adult woman with HIV who was CMV-seropositive. The CDR3 loop reads CASSRNTGQSAYGYTF. In DNA, the CDR3 is TGTGCCAGCAGCCGTAATACCGGACAGTCGGCCTATGGCTACACCTTC.